Below are 16 T cell receptor beta chains sequenced from a single sample in a study of response to subunit inactivated influenza vaccine. TCRdb analysed the RT-PCR reads with MiXCR anew, one entry per CDR3 protein. This sample yields some 640,000 distinct CDR3 sequences, of which more than 11% are seen a single time; 6.5% to 8.5% belongs to the top ten. Sequences were derived from PBMCs from blood, sampled 14 days before vaccination. The receptors were sampled from a man between 45 and 60 years old who received an inactivated influenza vaccine.

The V and J genes are TRBV20-1 and TRBJ2-7; D might be TRBD2 (5 bases). CDR1 is DFQATT, CDR2 SNEGSKA, per germline (reference sequence). The length of the CDR3 is 15 residues. The V end lost 0 bases, the J end lost 3 bases, and 15 bases lay between the germline ends. CDR3 nucleotides: TGCAGTGCTAGAGATCTTCGCCGGGGTGACTACGAGCAGTACTTC. It specifies CSARDLRRGDYEQYF.

The chain employs TRBV6-2 or TRBV6-3 and TRBJ2-2, with D tentatively TRBD2 (5 bases). V was clipped by 3 bases and J by 5 bases, with 10 bases between them. Germline V CDR1 and CDR2: MNHEY, SVGEGT. The CDR3 is 14 amino acids. The CDR3 sequence: CASSYRGWTGELFF. The CDR3 DNA is TGTGCCAGCAGTTATCGGGGTTGGACCGGGGAGCTGTTTTTT.

This clonotype showed up just a few times. The chain has TRBV28 and TRBJ2-5; 12 nucleotides match TRBD2. The V and J ends lost 4 bases and 4 bases, in that order; junction bases with no gene match: 4. Germline V gene data show CDR1 as MDHEN and CDR2 as SYDVKM. This CDR3 region has 15 residues. Here the CDR3 reads CASSSLAGGPETQYF. As DNA, the CDR3 is TGTGCCAGCAGTTCGCTAGCGGGAGGGCCAGAGACCCAGTACTTC.

This clonotype appeared a few times. The chain employs TRBV12-3 or TRBV12-4 and TRBJ1-2; D is uncertain. CDR3 length: 13 amino acids. Trimming took off 6 bases at V and 4 bases at J, with 12 bases between the two ends. The CDR3 reads CASRRDAAYGYTF. The CDR3 nucleotides read TGTGCCAGCAGAAGGGATGCTGCCTATGGCTACACCTTC.

The gene calls are TRBV7-2 and TRBJ2-2; 9 bases match TRBD1. Germline CDR1 reads SGHTA; CDR2 reads FQGNSA. The CDR3 totals 15 residues. Losses at the gene ends were 6 bases for V and 2 bases for J; bases not matched to a gene: 4. CDR3 DNA sequence: TGTGCCAGCAGGATGGGACAGGGCAACACCGGGGAGCTGTTTTTT. This translates into CASRMGQGNTGELFF.

The table lists this clonotype with many counts. The rearrangement uses TRBV12-3 or TRBV12-4 and TRBJ2-7, with 9 bases identical to TRBD2. The CDR3 runs 14 residues. Trimming took 7 bases from V and 3 from J; bases not matched to a gene: 7. The CDR3 loop is CASKPSGTLYEQYF. The CDR3 DNA reads as TGTGCCAGCAAACCTAGCGGGACACTCTACGAGCAGTACTTC.

This sequence joins TRBV5-6 and TRBJ2-1; 14 bases match TRBD2. V was pared by 6 bases and J by 7 bases, with 6 bases of the junction left unmatched. The CDR3 contains 15 residues. Germline-derived CDR1 and CDR2 are SGHDT and YYEEEE. The CDR3 nucleotides read TGTGCCAGCACCCGAGGGACTAGCGGGAGTAATGAGCAGTTCTTC. Protein: CASTRGTSGSNEQFF.

This clonotype was recorded a few times. The CDR3 sequence is CASSLATSGHTDTQYF. The CDR3 nucleotides read TGCGCCAGCAGCTTGGCCACTAGCGGCCACACAGATACGCAGTATTTT. The rearrangement joins TRBV5-1 to TRBJ2-3; 8 nucleotides agree with TRBD2. CDR1 is SGHRS and CDR2 is YFSETQ in the germline V gene. This CDR3 has 16 amino acids. V was pared by 0 bases and J by 2 bases, with 5 bases of the junction left unmatched.

This clonotype was seen only a few times. The rearrangement uses TRBV5-1 and TRBJ2-5, with TRBD1 matching over 8 bases. The CDR3 extends over 16 amino acids. V was pared by 0 bases and J by 4 bases, with 8 bases of the junction left unmatched. Germline values: CDR1 SGHRS, CDR2 YFSETQ. This CDR3 reads CASSLADRGRGETQYF. The CDR3 DNA reads TGCGCCAGCAGCTTGGCCGACAGGGGTCGGGGAGAGACCCAGTACTTC.

This clonotype was observed at least ten times. The junction departs from the called germline gene at one end, perhaps through a read error. The chain carries TRBV5-6 and TRBJ2-1; 7 bases align to TRBD1. The V gene's germline CDR1 is SGHDT and CDR2 YYEEEE. This CDR3 has 14 amino acids. The CDR3 region has the DNA TGTGCCAGCAGCTCACCGGGACAGATCTACCCAAGGCTCTTC. Its translation is CASSSPGQIYPRLF.

This rearrangement joins TRBV20-1 to TRBJ2-7; either TRBD1 or TRBD2 may fit D (7 bases each). This CDR3 is built from 15 residues. Trimming left V 5 bases short and J 0 bases short, with 17 bases between. The germline gives CDR1 DFQATT, CDR2 SNEGSKA (reference sequence). The CDR3 here is CSAQGGQFSSYEQYF. The DNA of the CDR3 is TGCAGTGCTCAGGGGGGGCAGTTTAGCTCCTACGAGCAGTACTTC.

This clonotype was counted at least ten times. The rearrangement joins TRBV6-5 to TRBJ2-7; D ambiguous. Trimming removed 8 bases at V and 2 bases at J, with 7 bases between. Germline CDR1 reads MNHEY; CDR2 reads SVGAGI. The CDR3 sequence is 11 residues long. CDR3: CASGSAYEQYF. Here the CDR3 DNA reads TGTGCCAGCGGGTCGGCCTACGAGCAGTACTTC.

This clonotype was observed many times. The chain joins TRBV29-1 to TRBJ2-1, with 9 bases that match TRBD2. V lost 3 bases to trimming and J lost 2 bases; unmatched junction nucleotides: 5. In germline, CDR1 is SQVTM, CDR2 ANQGSEA. The CDR3 has 15 residues. In nucleotides, the CDR3 is TGCAGCGTTGAGGGACTAGCCCTAACCTACAATGAGCAGTTCTTC. Translation: CSVEGLALTYNEQFF.

The chain links TRBV27 to TRBJ1-5, with D hard to call. The CDR3 is 17 residues long. V lost 8 bases, J lost 3 bases, and 23 bases lay in between. The germline CDR1 and CDR2 sequences are MNHEY and SMNVEV (reference sequence). CDR3 bases: TGTGCCAGCGGCCATTCCGCGGGAAGTCGAGCCAATCAGCCCCAGCATTTT. Residues: CASGHSAGSRANQPQHF.

The sample holds many counts of this clonotype. This CDR3 reads CASSLDWAGGNQPQHF. The CDR3 nucleotides are TGTGCCAGCAGCCTTGATTGGGCAGGCGGCAATCAGCCCCAGCATTTT. The genes are TRBV12-3 or TRBV12-4 and TRBJ1-5, with D unclear. V gave up 6 bases and J gave up 2 bases, with 17 bases separating them. CDR3 size: 16 residues.

The genes are TRBV4-3 and TRBJ1-6; D uncertain. Germline V gene sequence: CDR1 LGHNA, CDR2 YSLEER. This CDR3 is 15 amino acids long. Trimming removed 3 bases from V and 5 bases from J, with 11 bases in between. In nucleotides, the CDR3 is TGCGCCAGCAGCCAGATCGACGGAGATAATTCACCCCTCCACTTT. Amino acids: CASSQIDGDNSPLHF.